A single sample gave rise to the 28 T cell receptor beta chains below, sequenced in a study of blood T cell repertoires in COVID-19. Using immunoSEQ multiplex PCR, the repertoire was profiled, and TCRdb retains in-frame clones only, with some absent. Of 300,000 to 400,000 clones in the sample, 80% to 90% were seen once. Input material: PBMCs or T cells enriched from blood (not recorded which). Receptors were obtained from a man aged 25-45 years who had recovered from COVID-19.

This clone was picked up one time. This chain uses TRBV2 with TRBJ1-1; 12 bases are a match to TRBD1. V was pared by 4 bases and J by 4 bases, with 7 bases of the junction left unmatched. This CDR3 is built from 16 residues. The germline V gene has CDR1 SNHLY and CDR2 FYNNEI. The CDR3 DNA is TGTGCCAGCAGTGGGGACAGGGGGCTGTGGGGCACTGAAGCTTTCTTT. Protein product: CASSGDRGLWGTEAFF. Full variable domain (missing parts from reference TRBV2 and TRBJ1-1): EPEVTQTPSHQVTQMGQEVILRCVPISNHLYFYWYRQILGQKVEFLVSFYNNEISEKSEIFDDQFSVERPDGSNFTLKIRSTKLEDSAMYFCASSGDRGLWGTEAFFGQGTRLTVV.

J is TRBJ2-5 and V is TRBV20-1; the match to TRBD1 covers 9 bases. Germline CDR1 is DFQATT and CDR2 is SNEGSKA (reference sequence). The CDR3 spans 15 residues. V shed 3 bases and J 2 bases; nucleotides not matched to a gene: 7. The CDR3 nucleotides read TGCAGTGCTAGTCGATTCGGGACAGGGCAAGAGACCCAGTACTTC. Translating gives CSASRFGTGQETQYF.

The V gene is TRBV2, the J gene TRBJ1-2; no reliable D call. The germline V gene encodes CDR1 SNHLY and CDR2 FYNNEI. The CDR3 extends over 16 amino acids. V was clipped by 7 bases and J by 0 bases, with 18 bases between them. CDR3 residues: CASMLGSTLSNYGYTF. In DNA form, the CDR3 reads TGTGCCAGCATGCTGGGCAGTACCCTTTCTAACTATGGCTACACCTTC.

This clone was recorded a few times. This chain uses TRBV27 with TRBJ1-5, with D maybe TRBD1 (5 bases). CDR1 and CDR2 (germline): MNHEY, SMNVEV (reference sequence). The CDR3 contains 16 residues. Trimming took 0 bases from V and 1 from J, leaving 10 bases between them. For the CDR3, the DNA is TGTGCCAGCAGTTTATCGGGACTTAGCAGCAATCAGCCCCAGCATTTT. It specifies CASSLSGLSSNQPQHF.

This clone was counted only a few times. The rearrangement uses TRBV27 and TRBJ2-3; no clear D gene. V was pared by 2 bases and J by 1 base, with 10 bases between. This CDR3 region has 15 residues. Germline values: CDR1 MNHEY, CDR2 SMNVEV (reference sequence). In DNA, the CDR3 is TGTGCCAGCAGTTTAGGTCTAGGCGGCACAGATACGCAGTATTTT. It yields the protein CASSLGLGGTDTQYF.

CDR3 coding DNA: TGTGCCAGCAGCGTACAGGGCCTTAATTCACCCCTCCACTTT. As protein: CASSVQGLNSPLHF. The chain links TRBV9 to TRBJ1-6, with a tentative D call TRBD1 (5 bases). The germline V and J ends were trimmed by 1 base and 6 bases, with 8 bases remaining between them. The germline CDR1 and CDR2 sequences are SGDLS and YYNGEE. This CDR3 is 14 amino acids long. Full variable domain (missing parts from reference TRBV9 and TRBJ1-6): DSGVTQTPKHLITATGQRVTLRCSPRSGDLSVYWYQQSLDQGLQFLIQYYNGEERAKGNILERFSAQQFPDLHSELNLSSLELGDSALYFCASSVQGLNSPLHFGNGTRLTVT.

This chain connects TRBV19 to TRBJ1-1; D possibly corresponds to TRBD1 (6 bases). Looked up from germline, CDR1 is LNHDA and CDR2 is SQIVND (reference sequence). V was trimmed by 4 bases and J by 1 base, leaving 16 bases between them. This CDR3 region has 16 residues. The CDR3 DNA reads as TGTGCCAGTAGTAAGTATGTGGGGGCAGGGAACACTGAAGCTTTCTTT. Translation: CASSKYVGAGNTEAFF. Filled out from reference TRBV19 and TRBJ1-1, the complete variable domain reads DGGITQSPKYLFRKEGQNVTLSCEQNLNHDAMYWYRQDPGQGLRLIYYSQIVNDFQKGDIAEGYSVSREKKESFPLTVTSAQKNPTAFYLCASSKYVGAGNTEAFFGQGTRLTVV.

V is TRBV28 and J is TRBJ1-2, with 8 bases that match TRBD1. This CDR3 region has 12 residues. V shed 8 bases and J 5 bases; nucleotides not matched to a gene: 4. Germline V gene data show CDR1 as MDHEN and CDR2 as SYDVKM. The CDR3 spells CASAGGAYGYTF. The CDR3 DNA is TGTGCCAGCGCAGGGGGCGCTTATGGCTACACCTTC.

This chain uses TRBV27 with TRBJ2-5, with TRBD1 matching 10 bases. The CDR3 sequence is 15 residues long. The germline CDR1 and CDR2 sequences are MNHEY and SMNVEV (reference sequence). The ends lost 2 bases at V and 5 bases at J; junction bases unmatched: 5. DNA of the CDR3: TGTGCCAGCAGTTTAGGCGGGACAGGGGTGGAGACCCAGTACTTC. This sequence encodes CASSLGGTGVETQYF.

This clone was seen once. The CDR3 region has the DNA TGTGCCAGCAGCTTAGGGGACAGGGACTACAATGAGCAGTTCTTC. It codes for CASSLGDRDYNEQFF. The chain uses TRBV7-6 and TRBJ2-1, with 9 bases fitting TRBD1. Trimming at V came to 1 base and at J to 3 bases, leaving 1 base not matched to a gene. The V gene's germline CDR1 is SGHVS and CDR2 FNYEAQ. The CDR3 is 15 residues long.

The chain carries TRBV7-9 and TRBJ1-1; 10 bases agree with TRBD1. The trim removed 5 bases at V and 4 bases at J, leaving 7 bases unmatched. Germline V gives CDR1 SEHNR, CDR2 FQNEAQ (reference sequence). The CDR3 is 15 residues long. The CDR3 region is CASSPGTGVGTEAFF. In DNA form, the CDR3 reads TGTGCCAGCAGCCCCGGGACAGGGGTGGGCACTGAAGCTTTCTTT.

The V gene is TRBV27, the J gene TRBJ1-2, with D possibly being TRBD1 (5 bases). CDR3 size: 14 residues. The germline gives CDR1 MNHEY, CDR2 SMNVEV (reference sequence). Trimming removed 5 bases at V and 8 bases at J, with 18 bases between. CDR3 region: CASSATGNPSGYTF. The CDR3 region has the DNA TGTGCCAGCAGTGCAACAGGCAACCCCAGCGGCTACACCTTC.

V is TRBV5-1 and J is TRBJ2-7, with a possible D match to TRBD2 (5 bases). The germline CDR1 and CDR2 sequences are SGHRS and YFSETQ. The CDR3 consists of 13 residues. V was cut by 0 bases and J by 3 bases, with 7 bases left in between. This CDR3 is CASSLGRDYEQYF. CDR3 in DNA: TGCGCCAGCAGCTTGGGACGGGACTACGAGCAGTACTTC.

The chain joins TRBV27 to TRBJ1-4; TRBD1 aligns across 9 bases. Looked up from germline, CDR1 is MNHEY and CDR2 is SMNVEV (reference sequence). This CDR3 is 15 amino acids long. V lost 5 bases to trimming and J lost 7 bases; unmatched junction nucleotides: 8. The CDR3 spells CASSEQGAKSEKLFF. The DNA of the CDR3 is TGTGCCAGCAGTGAACAGGGGGCAAAGAGTGAAAAACTGTTTTTT.

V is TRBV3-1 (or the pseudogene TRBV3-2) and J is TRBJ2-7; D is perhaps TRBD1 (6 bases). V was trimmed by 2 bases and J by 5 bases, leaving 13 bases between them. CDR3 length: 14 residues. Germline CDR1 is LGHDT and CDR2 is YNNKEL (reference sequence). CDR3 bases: TGTGCCAGCAGCCAAAAGGGGGTAGAGGACGAGCAGTACTTC. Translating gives CASSQKGVEDEQYF.

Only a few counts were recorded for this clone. Here the CDR3 DNA reads TGTGCCAGCAGTTTAAAATCTCGGGTCGAGAATGAAAAACTGTTTTTT. It is translated as CASSLKSRVENEKLFF. J is TRBJ1-4 and V is TRBV28; no clear D gene. Trimming cost V 2 bases and J 5 bases, with 15 bases left between them. Germline CDR1 is MDHEN and CDR2 is SYDVKM. The CDR3 length is 16 residues.

The CDR3 coding sequence is TGCGCCAGCAGCTTGGAGTCAGCGGGGGCCTACGAGCAGTACTTC. Its protein product is CASSLESAGAYEQYF. V is TRBV5-1 and J is TRBJ2-7, with 8 bases that match TRBD2. Germline values: CDR1 SGHRS, CDR2 YFSETQ. This CDR3 has 15 amino acids. Losses at the gene ends were 0 bases for V and 2 bases for J; bases not matched to a gene: 4.

The CDR3 sequence: CASSARLAGALNIQYF. The CDR3 coding sequence is TGTGCCAGCAGTGCTAGACTAGCGGGGGCCCTAAACATTCAGTACTTC. The chain has TRBV3-1 (or the pseudogene TRBV3-2) and TRBJ2-4; 12 bases line up with TRBD2. Germline CDR1 LGHDT, CDR2 YNNKEL (reference sequence). The ends lost 6 bases at V and 6 bases at J; junction bases unmatched: 9. The CDR3 length is 16 residues.

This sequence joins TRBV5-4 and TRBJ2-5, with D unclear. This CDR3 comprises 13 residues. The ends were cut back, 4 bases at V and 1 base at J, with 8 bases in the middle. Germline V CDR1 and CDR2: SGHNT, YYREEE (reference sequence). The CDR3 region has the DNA TGTGCCAGCAGCCCAGTCGCCCAAGAGACCCAGTACTTC. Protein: CASSPVAQETQYF.

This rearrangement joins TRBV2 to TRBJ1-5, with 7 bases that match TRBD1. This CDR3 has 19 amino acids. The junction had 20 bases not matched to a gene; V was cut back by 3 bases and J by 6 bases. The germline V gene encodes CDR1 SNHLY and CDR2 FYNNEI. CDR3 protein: CASSDEGADGTAFAQPQHF. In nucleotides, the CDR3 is TGTGCCAGCAGTGACGAGGGCGCTGACGGGACAGCCTTCGCTCAGCCCCAGCATTTT.

CDR3 sequence (DNA): TGTGCCAGCAGCCCTCTAGCGGGAAACACCGGGGAGCTGTTTTTT. Translating gives CASSPLAGNTGELFF. The genes are TRBV11-3 and TRBJ2-2; TRBD2 aligns across 9 bases. The CDR3 has 15 amino acids. Trimming removed 5 bases from V and 2 bases from J; junction bases left unmatched: 3. Germline loops: CDR1 SGHNT, CDR2 YENEEA.

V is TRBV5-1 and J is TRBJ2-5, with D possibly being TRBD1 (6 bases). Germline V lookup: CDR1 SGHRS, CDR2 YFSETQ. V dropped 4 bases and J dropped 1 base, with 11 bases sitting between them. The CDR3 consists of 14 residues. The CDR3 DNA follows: TGCGCCAGCAGCCCAGGACAGAGCCAAGAGACCCAGTACTTC. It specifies CASSPGQSQETQYF. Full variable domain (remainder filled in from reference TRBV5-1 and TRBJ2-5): KAGVTQTPRYLIKTRGQQVTLSCSPISGHRSVSWYQQTPGQGLQFLFEYFSETQRNKGNFPGRFSGRQFSNSRSEMNVSTLELGDSALYLCASSPGQSQETQYFGPGTRLLVL.

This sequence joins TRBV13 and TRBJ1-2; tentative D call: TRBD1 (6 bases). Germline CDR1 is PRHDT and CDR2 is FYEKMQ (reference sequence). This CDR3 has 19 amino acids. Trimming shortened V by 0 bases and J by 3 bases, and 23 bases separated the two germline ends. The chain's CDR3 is CASSLGSTGPSQGHYGYTF. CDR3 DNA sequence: TGTGCCAGCAGCTTAGGCTCGACAGGACCTTCACAGGGCCACTATGGCTACACCTTC.

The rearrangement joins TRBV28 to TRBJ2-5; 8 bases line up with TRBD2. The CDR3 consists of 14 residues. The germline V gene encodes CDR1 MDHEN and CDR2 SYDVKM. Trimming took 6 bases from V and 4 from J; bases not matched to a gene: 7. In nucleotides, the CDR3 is TGTGCCAGCAGAGTAGCGGGGTATGTAGAGACCCAGTACTTC. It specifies CASRVAGYVETQYF. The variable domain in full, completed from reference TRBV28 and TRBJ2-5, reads DVKVTQSSRYLVKRTGEKVFLECVQDMDHENMFWYRQDPGLGLRLIYFSYDVKMKEKGDIPEGYSVSREKKERFSLILESASTNQTSMYLCASRVAGYVETQYFGPGTRLLVL.

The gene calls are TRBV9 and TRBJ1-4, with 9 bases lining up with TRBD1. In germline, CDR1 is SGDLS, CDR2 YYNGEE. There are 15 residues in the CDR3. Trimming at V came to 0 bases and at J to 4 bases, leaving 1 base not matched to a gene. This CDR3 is CASSVGGQGNEKLFF. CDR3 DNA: TGTGCCAGCAGCGTAGGGGGACAGGGTAATGAAAAACTGTTTTTT.

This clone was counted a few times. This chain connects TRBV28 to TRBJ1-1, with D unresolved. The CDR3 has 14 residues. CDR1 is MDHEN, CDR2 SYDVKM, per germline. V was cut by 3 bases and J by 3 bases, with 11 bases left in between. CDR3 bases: TGTGCCAGCAGTTTGGTAGGGAGCGACACTGAAGCTTTCTTT. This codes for CASSLVGSDTEAFF.

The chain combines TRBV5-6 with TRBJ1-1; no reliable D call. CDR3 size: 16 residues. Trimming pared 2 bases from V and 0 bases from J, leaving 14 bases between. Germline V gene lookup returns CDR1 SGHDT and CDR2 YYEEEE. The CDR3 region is CASSFFQLLMNTEAFF. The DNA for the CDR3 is TGTGCCAGCAGCTTTTTTCAGTTGCTCATGAACACTGAAGCTTTCTTT.

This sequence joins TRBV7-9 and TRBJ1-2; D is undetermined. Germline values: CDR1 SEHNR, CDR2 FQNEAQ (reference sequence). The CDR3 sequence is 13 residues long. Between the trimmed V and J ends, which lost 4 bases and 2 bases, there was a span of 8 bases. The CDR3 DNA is TGTGCCAGCAGCTCCGCAGCGAACTATGGCTACACCTTC. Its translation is CASSSAANYGYTF.